This T cell receptor beta chain was sequenced during a study of human T cells and chemical hapten exposure. As the library was built, unique molecular identifiers were attached to individual cDNA molecules. TCRdb itself ran the RACE reads through MiXCR, one entry per CDR3 protein. The sample has tens of thousands of distinct CDR3 sequences; around a tenth are singletons. This clonotype was detected only a few times. As for time point: patch test 1, 2 weeks after DPC sensitization. The treatment: therapeutic diphenylcyclopropenone sensitization with weekly scalp DPC. Between the trimmed V and J ends, which lost 4 bases and 4 bases, there was a span of 10 bases. The CDR3 runs to 14 residues. CDR1 is SGHNT and CDR2 is YENEEA in the germline V gene.

The chain combines TRBV11-3 with TRBJ2-2; no firm D call. The sequenced sample was whole blood, obtained in connection with sensitization to the hapten diphenylcyclopropenone (DPC). This TCR came from a woman aged 45-59 years with alopecia areata. Some clones in this sample may be carry-over from other donors' samples. CDR3: CASSSFSGTGELFF. CDR3 DNA: TGTGCCAGCAGCTCCTTCTCGGGCACCGGGGAGCTGTTTTTT.